Included here is one TCR beta chain sequence, with context. These data come from a study of blood T cell repertoires in COVID-19. Turning to the study itself: Collection of acute and convalescent COVID-19 samples took place in the United States, Italy and Spain. PBMCs, B-cell-depleted T cells, or T cells provided the cDNA or gDNA that made up the material.

Per the original data handling: Amplification with reference gene primers provided the estimates of nucleated cell counts. The assay was immunoSEQ multiplex PCR, and TCRdb's table has in-frame clones only and misses some. Clone size and V and J calls were adopted from that table, with D and trimming inferred from the DNA. Of 150,000 to 200,000 clones listed, 88% are singletons. Input material: peripheral blood. The receptor was isolated from a human donor in a cohort sampled during active COVID-19.

Here the CDR3 DNA reads TGTGCCAGCAGCTTAGGTCAGGGGGAAACAGATACGCAGTATTTT. It is translated as CASSLGQGETDTQYF. V and J are TRBV7-9 and TRBJ2-3, with 7 bases fitting TRBD1. CDR3 length equals 15 residues. Germline assignment: CDR1 SEHNR and CDR2 FQNEAQ (reference sequence). V shed 1 base and J 3 bases; nucleotides not matched to a gene: 4.